This T cell receptor (beta chain) was observed in a study of HIV-infected patients and healthy controls. General study results and limits: HIV+ repertoires were severely depleted of MAIT alpha-chain CDR3s, unlike healthy controls. Study cohorts differed slightly in age and sex, but this did not explain diversity differences. Only sixteen HIV-infected individuals were processed, a major limit on how widely findings apply.

The CDR3 runs 17 residues. The germline CDR1 and CDR2 sequences are MNHEY and SVGAGI. V was shortened by 0 bases and J by 2 bases, with 16 bases between the two germline ends. All unsorted peripheral T cells were captured because whole blood was used without fractionation. Reverse transcription used about 500 ng RNA and constant-region primers for alpha and beta. Using multiplexing indices, alpha and beta chain libraries were generated apart by chain-specific third strand synthesis. Each molecule carried a 12-nucleotide identifier made of two joined random hexamers added before amplification. TCRdb processed the 5' RACE reads anew with MiXCR; each CDR3 protein has one entry. This sample yields approximately 13,000 distinct CDR3 sequences, of which around 5% are seen a single time; 3% to 4.5% belongs to the top ten. This clonotype is termed medium-sized. The antigen is not known.

The clonotype was recovered from an adult in good health. Sequenced: blood. The rearrangement joins TRBV6-5 to TRBJ2-5; a possible D gene is TRBD2 (6 bases). This CDR3 is CASSYSTGWGDQETQYF. The CDR3 DNA follows: TGTGCCAGCAGTTACTCGACCGGTTGGGGGGATCAAGAGACCCAGTACTTC.